The T cell receptor beta chain described here comes from a study of sequential checkpoint blockade in melanoma. TCRdb keeps only in-frame clones here, not all; method: immunoSEQ multiplex PCR. The sample carries 25,000 to 30,000 clones, nearly 85% recorded once. The treatment: randomized to nivolumab then ipilimumab (arm A) or the reverse (arm B). V shed 2 bases, J shed 5 bases, and the junction held 6 bases outside the gene matches. This CDR3 comprises 16 residues. CDR1 is SGHDT, CDR2 YYEEEE, per germline. The material sequenced was CD8+ T cells sorted from blood (inferred from file names), taken from a patient given nivolumab and ipilimumab in sequence. The receptor was isolated from a human donor with melanoma. The rearrangement joins TRBV5-6 to TRBJ2-7; 14 nucleotides agree with TRBD2. CDR3 nucleotides: TGTGCCAGCAGCTTCGGGACTAGCGGGAGCGCCCACGAGCAGTACTTC. Amino acid sequence: CASSFGTSGSAHEQYF.